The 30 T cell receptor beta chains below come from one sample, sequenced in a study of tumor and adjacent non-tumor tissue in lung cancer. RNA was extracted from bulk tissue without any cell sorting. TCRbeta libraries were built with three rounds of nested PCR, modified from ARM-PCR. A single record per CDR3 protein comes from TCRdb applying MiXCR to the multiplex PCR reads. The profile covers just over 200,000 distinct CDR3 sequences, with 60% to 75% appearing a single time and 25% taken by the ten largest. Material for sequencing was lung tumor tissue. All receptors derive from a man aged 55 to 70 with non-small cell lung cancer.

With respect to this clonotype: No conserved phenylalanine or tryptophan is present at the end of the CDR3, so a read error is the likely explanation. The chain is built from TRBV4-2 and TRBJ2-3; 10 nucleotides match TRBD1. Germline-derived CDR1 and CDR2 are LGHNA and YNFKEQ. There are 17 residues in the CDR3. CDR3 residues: CASSQLTGTGAGDRQYV. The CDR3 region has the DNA TGTGCCAGCAGCCAATTAACAGGGACAGGGGCTGGGGATAGGCAGTATGTT.

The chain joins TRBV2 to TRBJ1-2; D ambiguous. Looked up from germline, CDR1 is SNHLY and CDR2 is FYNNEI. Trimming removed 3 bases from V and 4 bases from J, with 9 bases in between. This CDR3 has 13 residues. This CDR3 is CASSEEQIYGYTF. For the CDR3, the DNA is TGTGCCAGCAGTGAGGAACAAATCTATGGCTACACCTTC.

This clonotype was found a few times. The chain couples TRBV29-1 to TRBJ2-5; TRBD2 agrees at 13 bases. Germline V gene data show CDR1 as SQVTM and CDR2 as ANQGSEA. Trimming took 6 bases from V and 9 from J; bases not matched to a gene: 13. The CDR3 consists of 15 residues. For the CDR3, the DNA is TGCAGCGTCAACATGGGACTAGCGGGGATCGAGGCCCAGTACTTC. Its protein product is CSVNMGLAGIEAQYF.

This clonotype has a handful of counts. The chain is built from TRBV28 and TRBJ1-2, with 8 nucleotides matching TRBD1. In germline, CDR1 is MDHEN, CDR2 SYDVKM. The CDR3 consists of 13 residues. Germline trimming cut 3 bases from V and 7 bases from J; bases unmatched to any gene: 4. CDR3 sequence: CASSFRGRFGYTF. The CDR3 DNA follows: TGTGCCAGCAGTTTCAGGGGGCGCTTTGGCTACACCTTC.

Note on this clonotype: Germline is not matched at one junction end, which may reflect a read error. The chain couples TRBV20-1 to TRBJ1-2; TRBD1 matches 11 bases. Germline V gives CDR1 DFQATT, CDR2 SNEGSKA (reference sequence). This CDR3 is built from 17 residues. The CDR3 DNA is TGCAGTGCTACTAGGAGGACAGGGGGCCGGCGCGACTATGGCTACGCCTTC. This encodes CSATRRTGGRRDYGYAF.

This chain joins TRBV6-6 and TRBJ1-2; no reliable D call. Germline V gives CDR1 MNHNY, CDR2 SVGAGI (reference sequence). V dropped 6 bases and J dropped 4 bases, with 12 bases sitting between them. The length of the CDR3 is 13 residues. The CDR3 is CASSDTEAYGYTF. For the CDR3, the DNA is TGTGCCAGCAGCGATACTGAGGCCTATGGCTACACCTTC.

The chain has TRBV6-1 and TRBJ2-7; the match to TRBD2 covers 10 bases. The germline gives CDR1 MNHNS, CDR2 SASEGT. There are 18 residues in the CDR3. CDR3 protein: CTGTIKGIGTSAVYEQYF. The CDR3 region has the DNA TGTACCGGCACCATAAAGGGAATCGGGACTAGCGCAGTTTACGAGCAGTACTTC.

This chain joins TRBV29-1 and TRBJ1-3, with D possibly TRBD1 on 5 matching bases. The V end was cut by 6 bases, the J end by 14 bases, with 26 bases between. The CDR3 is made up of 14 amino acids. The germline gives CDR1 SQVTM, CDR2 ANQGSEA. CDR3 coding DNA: TGCAGCGTCGCCCCGGGGGGATCTGGAAACATCTTATATTTT. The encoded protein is CSVAPGGSGNILYF.

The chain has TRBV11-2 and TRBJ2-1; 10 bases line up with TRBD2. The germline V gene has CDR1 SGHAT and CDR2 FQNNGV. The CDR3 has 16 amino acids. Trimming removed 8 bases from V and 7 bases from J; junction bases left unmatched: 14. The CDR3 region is CASGSQGLASNNEQFF. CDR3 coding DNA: TGTGCCAGCGGTTCCCAGGGACTAGCGTCCAATAATGAGCAGTTCTTC.

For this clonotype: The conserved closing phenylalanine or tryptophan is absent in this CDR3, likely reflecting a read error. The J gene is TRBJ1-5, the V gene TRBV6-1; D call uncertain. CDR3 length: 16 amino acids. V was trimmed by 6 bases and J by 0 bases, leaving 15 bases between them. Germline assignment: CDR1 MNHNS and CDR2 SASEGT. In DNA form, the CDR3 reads TGTGCCAGCAGGCTGGCTGGCAGATTTAGCAATCAGCCCCAGCATTGT. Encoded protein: CASRLAGRFSNQPQHC.

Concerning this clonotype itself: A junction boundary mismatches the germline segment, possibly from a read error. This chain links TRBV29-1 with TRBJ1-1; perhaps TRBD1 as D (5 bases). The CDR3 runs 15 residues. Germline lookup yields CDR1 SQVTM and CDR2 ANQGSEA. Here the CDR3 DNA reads TGCGGCGTTGCACAGGCGTTACCCCTTAACACTGAAGCTTTCTTT. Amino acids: CGVAQALPLNTEAFF.

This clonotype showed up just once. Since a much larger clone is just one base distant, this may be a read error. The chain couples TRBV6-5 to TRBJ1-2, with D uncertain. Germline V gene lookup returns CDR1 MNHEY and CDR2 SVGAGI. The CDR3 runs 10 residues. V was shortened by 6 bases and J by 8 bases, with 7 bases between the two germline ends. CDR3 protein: CASRWEGYTF. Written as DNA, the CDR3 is TGTGCCAGCAGGTGGGAAGGCTACACCTTC.

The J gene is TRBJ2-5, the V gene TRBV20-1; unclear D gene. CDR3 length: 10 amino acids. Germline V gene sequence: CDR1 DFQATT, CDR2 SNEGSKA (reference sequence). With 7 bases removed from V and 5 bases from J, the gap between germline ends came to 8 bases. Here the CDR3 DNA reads TGCAGTGTGCACCGGGAGACCCAGTACTTC. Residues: CSVHRETQYF.

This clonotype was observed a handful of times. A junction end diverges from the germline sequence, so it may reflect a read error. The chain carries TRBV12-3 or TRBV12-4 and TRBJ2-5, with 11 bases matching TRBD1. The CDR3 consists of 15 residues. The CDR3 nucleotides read TGTACCAGCAGTCTCCGGACAGGGGGCATGGAGACCCAGTACTTC. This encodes CTSSLRTGGMETQYF.

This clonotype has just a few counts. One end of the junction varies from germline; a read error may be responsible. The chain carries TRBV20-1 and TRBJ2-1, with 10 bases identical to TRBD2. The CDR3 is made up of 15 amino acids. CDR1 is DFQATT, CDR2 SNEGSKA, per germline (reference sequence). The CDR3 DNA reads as TGCAGTGCTACCCTGGGAGCGGGAGGGTACAATGAGCAGCTCTTC. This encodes CSATLGAGGYNEQLF.

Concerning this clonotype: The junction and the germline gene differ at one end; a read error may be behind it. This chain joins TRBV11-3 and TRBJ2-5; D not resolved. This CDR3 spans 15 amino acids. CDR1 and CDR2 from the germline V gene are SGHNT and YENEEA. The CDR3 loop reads CVSSLGARIQETQYF. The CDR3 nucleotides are TGTGTCAGCAGCTTAGGAGCCAGAATCCAAGAGACCCAGTACTTC.

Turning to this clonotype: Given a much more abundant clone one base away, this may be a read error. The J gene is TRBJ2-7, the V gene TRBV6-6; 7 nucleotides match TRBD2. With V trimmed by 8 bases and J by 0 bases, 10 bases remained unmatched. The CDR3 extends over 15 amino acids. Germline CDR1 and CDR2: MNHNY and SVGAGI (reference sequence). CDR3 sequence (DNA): TGTGCCAGCGACCCCGGGGCTAGCGGCTCCTACGAGCAGTACTTC. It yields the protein CASDPGASGSYEQYF.

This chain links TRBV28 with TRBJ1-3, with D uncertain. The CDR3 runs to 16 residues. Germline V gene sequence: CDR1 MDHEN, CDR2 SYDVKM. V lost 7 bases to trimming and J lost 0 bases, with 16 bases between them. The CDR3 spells CASKTTARHSGNTIYF. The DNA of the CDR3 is TGTGCCAGCAAGACAACTGCGAGACACTCTGGAAACACCATATATTTT.

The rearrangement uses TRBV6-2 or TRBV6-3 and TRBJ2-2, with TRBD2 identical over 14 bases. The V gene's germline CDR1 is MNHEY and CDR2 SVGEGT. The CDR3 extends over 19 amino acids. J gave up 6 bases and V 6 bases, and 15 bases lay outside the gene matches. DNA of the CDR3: TGTGCCAGCAGCACAATGGCGGGGACTAGCGGGAGTTTGGCCGGGGAGCTGTTTTTT. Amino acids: CASSTMAGTSGSLAGELFF.

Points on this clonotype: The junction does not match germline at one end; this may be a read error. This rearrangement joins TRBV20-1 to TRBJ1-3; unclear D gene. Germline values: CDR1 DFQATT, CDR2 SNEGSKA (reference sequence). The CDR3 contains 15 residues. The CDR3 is CSARVIRASVNTIYF. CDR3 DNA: TGCAGTGCTAGGGTCATACGAGCCTCTGTAAACACCATATATTTT.

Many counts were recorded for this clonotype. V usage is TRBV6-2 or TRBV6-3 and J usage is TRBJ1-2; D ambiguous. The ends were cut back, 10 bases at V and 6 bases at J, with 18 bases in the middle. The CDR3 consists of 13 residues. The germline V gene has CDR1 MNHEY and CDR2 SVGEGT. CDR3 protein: CATLETSTHGYTF. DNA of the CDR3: TGTGCCACCCTGGAGACTTCCACCCATGGCTACACCTTC.

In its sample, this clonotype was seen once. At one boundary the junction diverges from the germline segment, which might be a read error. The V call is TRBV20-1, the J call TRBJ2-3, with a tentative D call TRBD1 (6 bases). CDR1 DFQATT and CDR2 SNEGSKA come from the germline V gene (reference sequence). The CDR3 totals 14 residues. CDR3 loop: CSAPLTGQPDSQYF. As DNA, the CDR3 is TGCAGTGCCCCACTTACAGGGCAACCAGATTCGCAGTATTTT.

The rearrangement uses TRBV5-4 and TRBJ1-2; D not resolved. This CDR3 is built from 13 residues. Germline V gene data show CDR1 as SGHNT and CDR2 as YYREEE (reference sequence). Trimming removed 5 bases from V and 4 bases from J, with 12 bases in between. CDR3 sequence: CASSSPISYGYTF. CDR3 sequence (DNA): TGTGCCAGCAGTTCTCCCATTTCCTATGGCTACACCTTC.

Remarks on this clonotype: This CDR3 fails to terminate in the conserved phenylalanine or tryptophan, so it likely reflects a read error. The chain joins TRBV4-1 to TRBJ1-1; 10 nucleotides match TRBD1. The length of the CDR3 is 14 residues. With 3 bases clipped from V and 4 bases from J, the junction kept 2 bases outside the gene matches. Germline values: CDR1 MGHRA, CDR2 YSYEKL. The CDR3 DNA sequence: TGCGCCAGCAGCCAGGACAGGGGGAGCACTGAAGCTTTCCTT. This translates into CASSQDRGSTEAFL.

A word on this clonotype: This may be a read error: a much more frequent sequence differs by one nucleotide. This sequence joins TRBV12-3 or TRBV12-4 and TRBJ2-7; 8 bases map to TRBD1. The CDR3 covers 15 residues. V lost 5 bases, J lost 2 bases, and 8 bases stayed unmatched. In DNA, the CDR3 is TGTGCCAGCAGTCAACCGGTACAGGGGGCCTACGAGCAGTACTTC. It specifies CASSQPVQGAYEQYF.

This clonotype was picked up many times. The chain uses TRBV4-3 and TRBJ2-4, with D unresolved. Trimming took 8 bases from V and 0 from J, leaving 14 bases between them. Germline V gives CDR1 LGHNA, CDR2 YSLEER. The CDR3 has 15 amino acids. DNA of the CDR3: TGCGCCAGCTCCGAGCAGCCGTCAGCCAAAAACATTCAGTACTTC. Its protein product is CASSEQPSAKNIQYF.

CDR3 protein: CASSDDKQQYF. The CDR3 DNA reads as TGTGCCAGCAGCGACGACAAACAGCAGTACTTC. This chain uses TRBV7-9 with TRBJ2-7; D remains unclear. Trimming removed 5 bases at V and 8 bases at J, with 10 bases between. The CDR3 runs 11 residues. The germline V gene has CDR1 SEHNR and CDR2 FQNEAQ (reference sequence).

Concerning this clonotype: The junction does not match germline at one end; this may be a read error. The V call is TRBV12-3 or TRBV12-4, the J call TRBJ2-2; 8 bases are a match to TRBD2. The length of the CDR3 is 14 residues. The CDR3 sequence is CVSRKGLVPGELFF. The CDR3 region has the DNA TGTGTCAGCAGAAAGGGACTAGTCCCAGGGGAGCTGTTTTTT.

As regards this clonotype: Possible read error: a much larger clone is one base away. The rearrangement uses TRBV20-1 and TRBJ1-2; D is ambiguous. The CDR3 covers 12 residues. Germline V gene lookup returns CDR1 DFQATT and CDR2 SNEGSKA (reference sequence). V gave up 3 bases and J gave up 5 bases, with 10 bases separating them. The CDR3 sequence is CSASPRDYGYTF. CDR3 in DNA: TGCAGTGCTAGTCCGAGAGATTATGGCTACACCTTC.

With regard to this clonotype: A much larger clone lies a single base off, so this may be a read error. The CDR3 coding sequence is TGCGCCAGCAGCCAAGTCGATATGGGGGACTACACCTTC. It translates to CASSQVDMGDYTF. The chain links TRBV4-3 to TRBJ1-2, with D tentatively TRBD1 (5 bases). V lost 1 base to trimming and J lost 10 bases, with 13 bases between them. The V gene's germline CDR1 is LGHNA and CDR2 YSLEER. The CDR3 is 13 amino acids.